The clone carrying this T cell receptor (beta chain) was detected many times. Its target is not known. The sample comes from a study of T cells after posttransplantation cyclophosphamide. Broader study findings: Later blood repertoires were often dominated by clones from the donor CD8+ memory compartment. TRB clonality was highly associated with recipient CMV seropositivity and reactivation. Tissue-infiltrating T cells from skin or gut overlapped little with blood T cells.

Trimming pared 0 bases from V and 4 bases from J, leaving 10 bases between. The CDR3 has 16 amino acids. CDR1 MNHEY and CDR2 SVGAGI come from the germline V gene. Assay used: immunoSEQ multiplex PCR; TCRdb lists only in-frame clones, some missing. The sample yields about 8,700 clones, without any singletons. Treatment was busulfan-fludarabine conditioning, a marrow graft, and cyclophosphamide on days +3 and +4. The source is a male patient aged 25 to 39 who received an allogeneic stem cell transplant from an unrelated donor, was CMV-positive, and had acute and chronic GVHD. Some T cells may be the graft donor's. The sequences come from PBMCs, collected after an allogeneic stem cell transplant with post-transplant cyclophosphamide. This rearrangement joins TRBV6-5 to TRBJ2-6; D not certain. The CDR3 here is CASSYSEVLGANVLTF. Here the CDR3 DNA reads TGTGCCAGCAGTTACTCCGAGGTCCTCGGGGCCAACGTCCTGACTTTC.